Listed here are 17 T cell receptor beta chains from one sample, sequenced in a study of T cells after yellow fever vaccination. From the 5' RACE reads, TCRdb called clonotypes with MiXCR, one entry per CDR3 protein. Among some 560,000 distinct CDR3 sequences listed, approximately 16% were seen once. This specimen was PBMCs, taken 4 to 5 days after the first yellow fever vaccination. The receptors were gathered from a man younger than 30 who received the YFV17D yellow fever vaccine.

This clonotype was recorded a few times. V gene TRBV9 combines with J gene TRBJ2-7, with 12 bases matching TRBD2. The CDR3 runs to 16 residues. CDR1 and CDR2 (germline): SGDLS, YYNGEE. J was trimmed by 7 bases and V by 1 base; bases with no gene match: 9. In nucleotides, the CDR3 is TGTGCCAGCAGCGTAACGGAAAGGCTAGCGGGGGGGGAGCAGTACTTC. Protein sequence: CASSVTERLAGGEQYF.

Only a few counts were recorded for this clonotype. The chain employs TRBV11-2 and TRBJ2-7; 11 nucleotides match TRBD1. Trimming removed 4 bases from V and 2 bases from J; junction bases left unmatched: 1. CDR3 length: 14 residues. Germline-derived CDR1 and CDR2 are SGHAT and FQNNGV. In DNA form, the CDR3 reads TGTGCCAGCAGCTGGGGACAGGGGGCCTACGAGCAGTACGTC. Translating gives CASSWGQGAYEQYV.

The CDR3 coding sequence is TGCAGCGTTGCCAGGGCTGGGGCCAACGTCCTGACTTTC. Translating it yields CSVARAGANVLTF. The chain combines TRBV29-1 with TRBJ2-6, with D tentatively TRBD1 (5 bases). Trimming stripped 4 bases from V and 2 bases from J, with 6 bases between. Germline V gives CDR1 SQVTM, CDR2 ANQGSEA. The CDR3 covers 13 residues.

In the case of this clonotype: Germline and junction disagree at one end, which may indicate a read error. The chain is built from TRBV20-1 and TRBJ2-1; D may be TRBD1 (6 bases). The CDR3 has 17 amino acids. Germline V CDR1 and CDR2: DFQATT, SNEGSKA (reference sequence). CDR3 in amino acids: CSAKWGYGGSSYNEQLF. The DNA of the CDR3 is TGCAGTGCTAAATGGGGATATGGGGGCAGCTCCTACAATGAGCAGTTATTC.

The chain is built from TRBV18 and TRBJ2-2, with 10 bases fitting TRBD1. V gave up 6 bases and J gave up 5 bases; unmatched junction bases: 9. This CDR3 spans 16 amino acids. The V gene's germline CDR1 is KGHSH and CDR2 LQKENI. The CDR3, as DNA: TGTGCCAGCTCCCAGAAGCGGACAGGGGGAACCGGGGAGCTGTTTTTT. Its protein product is CASSQKRTGGTGELFF.

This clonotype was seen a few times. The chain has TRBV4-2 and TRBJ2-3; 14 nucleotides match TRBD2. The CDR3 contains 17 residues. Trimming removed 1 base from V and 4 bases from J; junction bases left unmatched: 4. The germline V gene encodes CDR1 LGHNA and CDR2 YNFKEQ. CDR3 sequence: CASSQGLAGGHADTQYF. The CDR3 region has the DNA TGTGCCAGCAGCCAAGGACTAGCGGGGGGGCATGCAGATACGCAGTATTTT.

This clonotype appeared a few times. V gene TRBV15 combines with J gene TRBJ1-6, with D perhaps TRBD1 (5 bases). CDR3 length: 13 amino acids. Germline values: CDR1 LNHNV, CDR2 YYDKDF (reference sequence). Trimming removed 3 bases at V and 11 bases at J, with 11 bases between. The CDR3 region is CATSRVQGPPLHF. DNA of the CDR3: TGTGCCACCAGCAGGGTTCAGGGCCCACCCCTCCACTTT.

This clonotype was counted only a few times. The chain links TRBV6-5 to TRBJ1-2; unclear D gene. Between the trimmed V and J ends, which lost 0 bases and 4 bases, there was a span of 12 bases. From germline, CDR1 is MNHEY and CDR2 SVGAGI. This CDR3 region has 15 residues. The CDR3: CASSYSTELGYGYTF. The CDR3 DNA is TGTGCCAGCAGTTACTCAACGGAGCTCGGCTATGGCTACACCTTC.

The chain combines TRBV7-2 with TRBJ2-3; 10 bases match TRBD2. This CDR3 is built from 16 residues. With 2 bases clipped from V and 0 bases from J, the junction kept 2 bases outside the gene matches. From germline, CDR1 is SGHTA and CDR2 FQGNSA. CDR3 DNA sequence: TGTGCCAGCAGCTTACGAGCGGGGGGGAGCACAGATACGCAGTATTTT. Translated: CASSLRAGGSTDTQYF.

Here the CDR3 DNA reads TGTGCCAGCAGGGACCTCCAGGGGGCGTCGGATGGCTACACCTTC. Protein: CASRDLQGASDGYTF. This chain uses TRBV7-9 with TRBJ1-2, with 8 nucleotides matching TRBD1. In germline, CDR1 is SEHNR, CDR2 FQNEAQ (reference sequence). The CDR3 loop spans 15 amino acids. V lost 6 bases to trimming and J lost 6 bases; unmatched junction nucleotides: 12.

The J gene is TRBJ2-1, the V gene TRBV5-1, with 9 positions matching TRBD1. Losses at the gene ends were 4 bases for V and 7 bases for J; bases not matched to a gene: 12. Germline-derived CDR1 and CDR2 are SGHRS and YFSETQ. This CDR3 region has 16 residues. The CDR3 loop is CASSPGLTGTGNEQFF. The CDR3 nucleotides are TGCGCCAGCAGCCCGGGGCTTACCGGGACAGGGAATGAGCAGTTCTTC.

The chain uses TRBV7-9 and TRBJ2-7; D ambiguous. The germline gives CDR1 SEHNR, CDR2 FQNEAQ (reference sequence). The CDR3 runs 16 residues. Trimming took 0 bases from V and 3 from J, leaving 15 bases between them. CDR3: CASSLAGRGVGYEQYF. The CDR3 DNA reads TGTGCCAGCAGCTTAGCGGGTCGAGGAGTAGGCTACGAGCAGTACTTC.

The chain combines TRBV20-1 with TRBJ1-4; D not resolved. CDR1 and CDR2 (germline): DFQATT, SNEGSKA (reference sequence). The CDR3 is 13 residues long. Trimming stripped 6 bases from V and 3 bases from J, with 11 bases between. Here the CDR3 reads CSAHRTPNEKLFF. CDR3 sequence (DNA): TGCAGTGCCCATAGGACGCCTAATGAAAAACTGTTTTTT.

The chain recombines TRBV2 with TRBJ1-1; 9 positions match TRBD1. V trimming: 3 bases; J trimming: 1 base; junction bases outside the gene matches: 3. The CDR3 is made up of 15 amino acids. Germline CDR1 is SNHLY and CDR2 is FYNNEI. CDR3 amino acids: CASSEQGQGNTEAFF. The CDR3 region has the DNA TGTGCCAGCAGTGAGCAGGGACAGGGGAACACTGAAGCTTTCTTT.

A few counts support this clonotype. The DNA of the CDR3 is TGTGCCAGCAGTGACCAGGGTCTCTACAATGAGCAGTTCTTC. This codes for CASSDQGLYNEQFF. V gene TRBV12-3 or TRBV12-4 combines with J gene TRBJ2-1, with D possibly TRBD1 on 5 matching bases. The CDR3 is 14 residues long. V lost 5 bases to trimming and J lost 3 bases, with 11 bases between them.

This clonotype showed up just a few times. CDR3 sequence: CASRTASTDTQYF. The CDR3 DNA sequence: TGCGCCAGTAGGACAGCTAGCACAGATACGCAGTATTTT. The chain has TRBV10-2 and TRBJ2-3, with D possibly TRBD1 on 6 matching bases. The CDR3 sequence is 13 residues long. The germline gives CDR1 WSHSY, CDR2 SAAADI. V lost 9 bases and J 0 bases, leaving 10 bases between the germline ends.

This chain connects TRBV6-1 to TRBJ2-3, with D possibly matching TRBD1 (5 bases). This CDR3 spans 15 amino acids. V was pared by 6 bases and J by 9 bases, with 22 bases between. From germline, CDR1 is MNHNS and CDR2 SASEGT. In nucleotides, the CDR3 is TGTGCCAGCAGCCCCGGCGGTGGCTGGGCAGGGACGCAGTATTTT. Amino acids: CASSPGGGWAGTQYF.